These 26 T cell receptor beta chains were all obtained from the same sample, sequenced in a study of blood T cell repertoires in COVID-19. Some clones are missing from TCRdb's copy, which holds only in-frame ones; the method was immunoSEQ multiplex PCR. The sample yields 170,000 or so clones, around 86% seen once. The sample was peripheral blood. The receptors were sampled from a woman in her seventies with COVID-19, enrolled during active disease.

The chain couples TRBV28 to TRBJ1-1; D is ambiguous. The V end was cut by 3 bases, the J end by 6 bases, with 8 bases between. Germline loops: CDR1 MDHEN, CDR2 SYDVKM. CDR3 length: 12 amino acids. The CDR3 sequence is CASSFTGSEAFF. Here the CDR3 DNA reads TGTGCCAGCAGTTTTACGGGATCTGAAGCTTTCTTT.

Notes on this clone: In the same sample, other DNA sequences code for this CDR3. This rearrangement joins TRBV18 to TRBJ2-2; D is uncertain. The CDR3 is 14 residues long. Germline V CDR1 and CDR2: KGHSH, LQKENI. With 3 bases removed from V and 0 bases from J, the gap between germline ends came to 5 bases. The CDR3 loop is CASSPSANTGELFF. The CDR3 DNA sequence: TGTGCCAGCTCACCTTCGGCGAACACCGGGGAGCTGTTTTTT.

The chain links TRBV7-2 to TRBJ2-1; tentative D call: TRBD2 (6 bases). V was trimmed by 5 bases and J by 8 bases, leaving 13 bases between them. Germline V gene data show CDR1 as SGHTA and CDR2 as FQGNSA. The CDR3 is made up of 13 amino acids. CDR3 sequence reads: CASSLRGGDEQFF. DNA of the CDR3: TGTGCCAGCAGCCTTAGGGGAGGCGATGAGCAGTTCTTC.

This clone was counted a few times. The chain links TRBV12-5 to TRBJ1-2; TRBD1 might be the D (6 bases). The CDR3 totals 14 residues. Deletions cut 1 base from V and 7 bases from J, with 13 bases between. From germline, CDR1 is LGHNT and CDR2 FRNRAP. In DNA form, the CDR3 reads TGTGCTAGTGGTTTGGGACAACAGGGTAGTGGCTACACCTTC. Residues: CASGLGQQGSGYTF.

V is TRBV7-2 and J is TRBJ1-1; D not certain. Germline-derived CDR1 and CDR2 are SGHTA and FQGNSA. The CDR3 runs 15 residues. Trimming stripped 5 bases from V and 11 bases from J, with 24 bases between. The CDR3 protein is CASSLDPGGLIGAFF. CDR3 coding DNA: TGTGCCAGCAGCCTCGACCCCGGAGGTCTAATTGGGGCTTTCTTT.

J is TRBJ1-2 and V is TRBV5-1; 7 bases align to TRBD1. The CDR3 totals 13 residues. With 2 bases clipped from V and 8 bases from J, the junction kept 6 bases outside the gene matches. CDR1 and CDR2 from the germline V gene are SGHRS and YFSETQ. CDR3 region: CASSFEQGFGYTF. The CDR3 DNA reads TGCGCCAGCAGCTTTGAACAGGGGTTCGGCTACACCTTC.

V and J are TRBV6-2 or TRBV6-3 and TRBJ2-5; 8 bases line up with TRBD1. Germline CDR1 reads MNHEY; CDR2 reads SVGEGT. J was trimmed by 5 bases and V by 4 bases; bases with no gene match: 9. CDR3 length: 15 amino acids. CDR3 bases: TGTGCCAGCAGTTCCAATCCAGGGGGCTGGGAGACCCAGTACTTC. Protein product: CASSSNPGGWETQYF.

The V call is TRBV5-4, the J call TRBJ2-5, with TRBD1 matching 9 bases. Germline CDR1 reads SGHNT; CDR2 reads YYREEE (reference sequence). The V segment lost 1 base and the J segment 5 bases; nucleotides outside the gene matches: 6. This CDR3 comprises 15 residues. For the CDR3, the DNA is TGTGCCAGCAGCTTGCAAAACAGGGGGCAGGAGACCCAGTACTTC. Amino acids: CASSLQNRGQETQYF.

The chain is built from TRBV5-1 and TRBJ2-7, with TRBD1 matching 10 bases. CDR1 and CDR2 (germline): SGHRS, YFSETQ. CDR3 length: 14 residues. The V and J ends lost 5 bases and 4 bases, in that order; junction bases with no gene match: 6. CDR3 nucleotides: TGCGCCAGCAGATTCGGACAGGGGGGTTACGAGCAGTACTTC. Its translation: CASRFGQGGYEQYF.

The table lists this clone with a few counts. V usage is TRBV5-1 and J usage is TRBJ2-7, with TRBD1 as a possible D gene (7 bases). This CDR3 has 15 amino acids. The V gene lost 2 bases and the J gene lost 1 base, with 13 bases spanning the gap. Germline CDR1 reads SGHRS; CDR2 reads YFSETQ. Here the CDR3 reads CASSFRGTASYEQYF. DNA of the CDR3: TGCGCCAGCAGCTTCCGGGGGACAGCATCCTACGAGCAGTACTTC.

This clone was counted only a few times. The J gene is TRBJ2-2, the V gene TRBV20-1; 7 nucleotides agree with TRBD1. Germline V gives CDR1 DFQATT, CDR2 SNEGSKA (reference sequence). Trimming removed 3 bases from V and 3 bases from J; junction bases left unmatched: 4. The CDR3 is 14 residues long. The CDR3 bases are TGCAGTGCTAGTCACAGGGGAGACACCGGGGAGCTGTTTTTT. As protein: CSASHRGDTGELFF.

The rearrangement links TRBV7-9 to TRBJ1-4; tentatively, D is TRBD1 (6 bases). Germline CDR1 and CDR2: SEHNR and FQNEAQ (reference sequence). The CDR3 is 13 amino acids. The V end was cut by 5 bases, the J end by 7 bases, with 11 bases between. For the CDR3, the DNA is TGTGCCAGCAGCAAACAGGGTAGTGAAAAACTGTTTTTT. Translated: CASSKQGSEKLFF.

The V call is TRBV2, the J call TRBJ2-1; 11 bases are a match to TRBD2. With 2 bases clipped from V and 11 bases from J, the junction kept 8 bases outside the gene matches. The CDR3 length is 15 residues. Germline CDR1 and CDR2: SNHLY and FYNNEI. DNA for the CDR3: TGTGCCAGCAGTGAAAATCCACTAGCGGGAGTGAAGCAGTTCTTC. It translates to CASSENPLAGVKQFF.

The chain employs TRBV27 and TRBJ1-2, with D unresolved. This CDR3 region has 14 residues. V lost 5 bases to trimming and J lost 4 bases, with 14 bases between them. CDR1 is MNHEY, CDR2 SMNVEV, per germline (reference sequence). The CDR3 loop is CASSTRGDLYGYTF. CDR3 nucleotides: TGTGCCAGCAGTACCCGGGGAGACCTCTATGGCTACACCTTC.

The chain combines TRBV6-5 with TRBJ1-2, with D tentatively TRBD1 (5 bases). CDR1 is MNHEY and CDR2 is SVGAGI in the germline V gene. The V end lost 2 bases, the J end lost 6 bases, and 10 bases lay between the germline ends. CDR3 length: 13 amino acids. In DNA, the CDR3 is TGTGCCAGCAGTTACGACGGGGGAAATGGCTACACCTTC. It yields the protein CASSYDGGNGYTF.

The chain's CDR3 is CASSIEAREPQYEQFF. In nucleotides, the CDR3 is TGTGCCAGTAGTATAGAAGCTCGCGAACCCCAATATGAGCAGTTCTTC. The chain has TRBV19 and TRBJ2-1; no reliable D call. Trimming took off 0 bases at V and 8 bases at J, with 17 bases between the two ends. There are 16 residues in the CDR3. Germline values: CDR1 LNHDA, CDR2 SQIVND (reference sequence).

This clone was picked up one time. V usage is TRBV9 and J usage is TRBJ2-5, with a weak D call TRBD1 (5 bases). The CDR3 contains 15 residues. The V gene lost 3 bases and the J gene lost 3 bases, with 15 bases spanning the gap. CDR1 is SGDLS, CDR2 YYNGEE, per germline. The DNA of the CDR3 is TGTGCCAGCAGCGAGCCTGGCACGGACAAAGAGACCCAGTACTTC. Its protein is CASSEPGTDKETQYF. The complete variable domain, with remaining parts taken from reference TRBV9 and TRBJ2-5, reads DSGVTQTPKHLITATGQRVTLRCSPRSGDLSVYWYQQSLDQGLQFLIQYYNGEERAKGNILERFSAQQFPDLHSELNLSSLELGDSALYFCASSEPGTDKETQYFGPGTRLLVL.

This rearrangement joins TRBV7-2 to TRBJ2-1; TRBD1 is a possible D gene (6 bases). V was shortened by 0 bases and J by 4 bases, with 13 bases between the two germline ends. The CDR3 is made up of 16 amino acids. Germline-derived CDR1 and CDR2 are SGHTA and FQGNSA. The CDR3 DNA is TGTGCCAGCAGCTTAGCAGGGGGATGGAATTACAATGAGCAGTTCTTC. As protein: CASSLAGGWNYNEQFF.

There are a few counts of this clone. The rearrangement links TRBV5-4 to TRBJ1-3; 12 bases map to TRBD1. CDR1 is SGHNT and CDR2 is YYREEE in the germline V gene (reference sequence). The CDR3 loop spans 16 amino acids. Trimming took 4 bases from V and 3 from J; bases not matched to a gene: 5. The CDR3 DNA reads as TGTGCCAGCAGCACGGGACAGGGGGCGGGTGGAAACACCATATATTTT. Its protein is CASSTGQGAGGNTIYF.

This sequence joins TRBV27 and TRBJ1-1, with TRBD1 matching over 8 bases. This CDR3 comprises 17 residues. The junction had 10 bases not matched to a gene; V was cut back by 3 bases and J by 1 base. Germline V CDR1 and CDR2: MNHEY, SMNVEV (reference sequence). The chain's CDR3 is CASSFLSTGTGNTEAFF. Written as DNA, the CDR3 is TGTGCCAGCAGTTTCCTCTCCACCGGGACAGGGAACACTGAAGCTTTCTTT.

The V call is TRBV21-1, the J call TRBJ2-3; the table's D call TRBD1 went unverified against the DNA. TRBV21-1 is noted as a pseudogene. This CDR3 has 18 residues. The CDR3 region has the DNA TGTGCCAGCAGCAAAGTTGACGGTGGGGGCACAAGCACAGATACGCAGTATTTT. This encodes CASSKVDGGGTSTDTQYF.

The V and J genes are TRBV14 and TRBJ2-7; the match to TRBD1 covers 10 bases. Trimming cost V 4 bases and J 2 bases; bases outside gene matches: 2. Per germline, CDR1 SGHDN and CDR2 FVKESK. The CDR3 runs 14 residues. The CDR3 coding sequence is TGTGCCAGCAGCCGACAGGGGGCCACCTACGAGCAGTACTTC. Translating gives CASSRQGATYEQYF.

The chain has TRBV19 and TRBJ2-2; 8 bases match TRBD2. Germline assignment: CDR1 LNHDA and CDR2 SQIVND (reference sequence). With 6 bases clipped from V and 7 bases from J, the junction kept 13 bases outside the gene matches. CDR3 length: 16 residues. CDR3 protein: CASRPGGGIIVGELFF. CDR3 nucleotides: TGTGCCAGTAGACCGGGAGGGGGGATCATTGTCGGGGAGCTGTTTTTT.

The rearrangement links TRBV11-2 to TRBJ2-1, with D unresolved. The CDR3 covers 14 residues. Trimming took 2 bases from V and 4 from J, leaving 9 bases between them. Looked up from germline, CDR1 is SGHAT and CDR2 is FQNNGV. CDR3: CASSLFRKYNEQFF. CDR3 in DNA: TGTGCCAGCAGCTTATTTCGTAAATACAATGAGCAGTTCTTC.

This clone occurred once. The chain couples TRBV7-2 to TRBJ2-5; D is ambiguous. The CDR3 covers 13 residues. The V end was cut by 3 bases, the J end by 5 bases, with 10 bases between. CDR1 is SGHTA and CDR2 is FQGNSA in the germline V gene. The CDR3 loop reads CASSFGRTETQYF. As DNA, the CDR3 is TGTGCCAGCAGCTTCGGTCGTACGGAGACCCAGTACTTC.

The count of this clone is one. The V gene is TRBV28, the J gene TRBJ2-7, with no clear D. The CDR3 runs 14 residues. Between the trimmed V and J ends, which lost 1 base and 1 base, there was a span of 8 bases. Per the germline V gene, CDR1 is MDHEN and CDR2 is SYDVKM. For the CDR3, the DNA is TGTGCCAGCAGTTTATTGGAGAATTCCTACGAGCAGTACTTC. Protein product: CASSLLENSYEQYF.